The sequence of this T cell receptor (beta chain) was determined in a study of blood T cell repertoires in COVID-19. Study overall: Nucleic acid was either cDNA or gDNA, and it came from T cells, B-cell-depleted T cells, or PBMCs.

Trimming cost V 0 bases and J 7 bases; bases outside gene matches: 5. The CDR3 has 15 amino acids. Looked up from germline, CDR1 is LGHNT and CDR2 is FRNRAP. Source study methods: By means of reference gene primer amplification, nucleated cell counts were estimated. Libraries were prepared by immunoSEQ multiplex PCR; TCRdb keeps only in-frame clonotypes and omits some of them. Clone size and the V and J calls come from that table; the DNA yielded D and trimming. Among 250,000 to 300,000 clones listed, around 83% were seen once. The sequenced material came from peripheral blood. This receptor was taken from a man younger than 35 with active or convalescent COVID-19. The rearrangement links TRBV12-5 to TRBJ2-1; 8 bases agree with TRBD2. Written as DNA, the CDR3 is TGTGCTAGTGGTTTGGTACGGGGGGGAGCGAATGAGCAGTTCTTC. Amino acid sequence: CASGLVRGGANEQFF.